The clone carrying this TCR beta chain came up many times. Its antigen is not identified. This sample is drawn from a study of T cells in Graves' hyperthyroidism and ophthalmopathy. Overall study results and limits: Most thyroid clonotypes with frequency above 0.001 were detected in blood. Ophthalmopathy prediction by the model preceded onset by a median roughly 6.3 months.

Uncontrolled infection, other autoimmune disease, pregnancy or lactation barred patients from enrollment. Authors of the study amplified TCR beta CDR3 regions from RNA transcripts. Carried out on the TCR CDR3, a first-round RT-PCR used the HTBI primer set. TCRdb re-called the multiplex PCR reads with MiXCR, one entry per CDR3 protein. The table includes roughly 110,000 distinct CDR3 sequences, 16% detected once. The sequence was obtained from a woman aged 50 to 60 with Graves' hyperthyroidism. The source material was blood.

The chain's CDR3 is CASSFSRAYEQYF. The CDR3 bases are TGTGCCAGCAGCTTCTCGCGGGCTTACGAGCAGTACTTC. The rearrangement links TRBV7-9 to TRBJ2-7; perhaps TRBD2 as D (5 bases). CDR3 length: 13 residues. CDR1 is SEHNR and CDR2 is FQNEAQ in the germline V gene (reference sequence). Trimming left V 3 bases short and J 4 bases short, with 10 bases between.